This entry is about one TCR beta chain. Germline CDR1 LNHDA, CDR2 SQIVND (reference sequence). The CDR3 has 14 residues. Trimming removed 6 bases from V and 11 bases from J; junction bases left unmatched: 13. This specimen comes from a study of blood T cell repertoires in COVID-19. In the original workflow: Amplified reference gene primers provided the basis for estimating nucleated cell counts. Sequencing was performed with immunoSEQ multiplex PCR; in TCRdb, only in-frame clones are kept and a portion is missing. V, J and clone size are those of that table, while D and trimming were read from the DNA. Of around 150,000 clones in the sample, approximately 95% were seen once.

The sample comprised peripheral blood. The genes are TRBV19 and TRBJ2-4, with 7 nucleotides matching TRBD1. The origin of this receptor is a woman aged 60-75 years with COVID-19, enrolled during active disease. The CDR3 sequence is CASSSIQGTALQYF. DNA of the CDR3: TGTGCCAGTAGCAGTATCCAAGGGACAGCACTTCAGTACTTC.